These 23 T cell receptor beta chains were all obtained from the same sample, sequenced in a study of cytomegalovirus exposure and HLA in healthy donors. The PCR used 60 Vbeta and 13 Jbeta primers. The repertoire was sequenced with immunoSEQ multiplex PCR; TCRdb's copy has only in-frame clones and lacks some. The sample holds 130,000 or so clones, over 8% seen once. Material: PBMCs. These receptor sequences come from a man aged 35 to 55 in good health and CMV-seronegative.

In this sample, this clone turned up a few times. The CDR3 nucleotides are TGTGCCAGCAGTTTATCGGCAGGGGGGAGTTCTCAGCCCCAGCATTTT. It specifies CASSLSAGGSSQPQHF. The chain has TRBV27 and TRBJ1-5; the match to TRBD1 covers 7 bases. The V gene end was trimmed by 0 bases and the J gene end by 6 bases; junction bases not matched to a gene: 8. The germline V gene has CDR1 MNHEY and CDR2 SMNVEV (reference sequence). This CDR3 comprises 16 residues.

The V call is TRBV14, the J call TRBJ2-3; TRBD2 matches 11 bases. This CDR3 spans 15 amino acids. With 5 bases clipped from V and 3 bases from J, the junction kept 4 bases outside the gene matches. Germline V gene lookup returns CDR1 SGHDN and CDR2 FVKESK. This CDR3 reads CASSLRTSGTDTQYF. The CDR3 DNA reads as TGTGCCAGCAGCTTGCGGACTAGCGGGACAGATACGCAGTATTTT.

The CDR3 DNA reads TGTGCCAGTAGTCAGGGGTACTATGGCTACACCTTC. The encoded protein is CASSQGYYGYTF. The V call is TRBV19, the J call TRBJ1-2, with D possibly being TRBD1 (6 bases). Deletions cut 5 bases from V and 3 bases from J, with 7 bases between. This CDR3 comprises 12 residues. Germline assignment: CDR1 LNHDA and CDR2 SQIVND (reference sequence).

This clone was counted a few times. The chain recombines TRBV2 with TRBJ1-1; possible D gene TRBD1, 5 bases. The CDR3 is 13 residues long. The germline V and J ends were trimmed by 6 bases and 0 bases, with 8 bases remaining between them. Germline V lookup: CDR1 SNHLY, CDR2 FYNNEI. In DNA, the CDR3 is TGTGCCAGCAGGGCGACAGTGAACACTGAAGCTTTCTTT. This codes for CASRATVNTEAFF.

This clone has just a few counts. The CDR3 DNA reads TGTGCCGCCAACACTGGAGATCAGCCCCAGCATTTT. It is translated as CAANTGDQPQHF. The chain employs TRBV6-1 and TRBJ1-5, with D uncertain. This CDR3 comprises 12 residues. V dropped 11 bases and J dropped 5 bases, with 13 bases sitting between them. Germline assignment: CDR1 MNHNS and CDR2 SASEGT.

This clone was observed a few times. This chain uses TRBV6-6 with TRBJ1-5, with a possible D match to TRBD1 (6 bases). The CDR3 runs to 14 residues. Trimming cost V 5 bases and J 2 bases, with 10 bases left between them. Germline V CDR1 and CDR2: MNHNY, SVGAGI (reference sequence). The CDR3 nucleotides read TGTGCCAGCAGTGACAGGATGGGCAATCAGCCCCAGCATTTT. Amino acids: CASSDRMGNQPQHF.

This clone was found a few times. The chain is built from TRBV4-3 and TRBJ2-7, with D tentatively TRBD1 (5 bases). The CDR3 sequence is 14 residues long. With 1 base removed from V and 0 bases from J, the gap between germline ends came to 7 bases. Germline V gives CDR1 LGHNA, CDR2 YSLEER. As DNA, the CDR3 is TGCGCCAGCAGCCAAGCGACAGTCTCCTACGAGCAGTACTTC. This translates into CASSQATVSYEQYF.

This clone has only a few counts. A junction end diverges from the germline sequence, so it may reflect a read error. The J gene is TRBJ2-7, the V gene TRBV4-2, with 8 bases identical to TRBD1. This CDR3 contains 14 residues. Germline CDR1 reads LGHNA; CDR2 reads YNFKEQ. CDR3 sequence (DNA): TGTGCCAGCAGCCGGGGACAGGCAAACTACGAGCAGTCCTTC. It yields the protein CASSRGQANYEQSF.

This sequence joins TRBV30 and TRBJ1-1, with D possibly being TRBD1 (5 bases). The germline V gene encodes CDR1 GTSNPN and CDR2 SVGIG (reference sequence). The CDR3 length is 13 residues. Trimming removed 1 base at V and 5 bases at J, with 11 bases between. The CDR3 here is CAWSGQRGTEAFF. In DNA, the CDR3 is TGTGCCTGGAGTGGCCAACGGGGGACTGAAGCTTTCTTT. The full variable domain, rest sourced from reference TRBV30 and TRBJ1-1, is SQTIHQWPATLVQPVGSPLSLECTVEGTSNPNLYWYRQAAGRGLQLLFYSVGIGQISSEVPQNLSASRPQDRQFILSSKKLLLSDSGFYLCAWSGQRGTEAFFGQGTRLTVV.

In the case of this clone: It is likely a read error, because the conserved phenylalanine at the end of the CDR3 is missing. The limits of the CDR3 on the DNA are not certain, so only TCRdb's listed CDR3 is given. The V and J genes are TRBV4-2 and TRBJ1-4. Germline CDR1 LGHNA, CDR2 YNFKEQ. From its first to its last residue, the CDR3 has 15 amino acids. The CDR3 spells CASSQDDEGGEKMFL.

The chain uses TRBV5-6 and TRBJ2-7, with 7 bases that match TRBD1. Germline V gene data show CDR1 as SGHDT and CDR2 as YYEEEE. This CDR3 region has 14 residues. V was pared by 0 bases and J by 3 bases, with 3 bases of the junction left unmatched. CDR3 coding DNA: TGTGCCAGCAGCTTGGCCGGGACAGACTACGAGCAGTACTTC. Translated, it gives CASSLAGTDYEQYF.

This clone has a handful of counts. The junction departs from germline at one end; a sequencing error may be responsible. V is TRBV27 and J is TRBJ1-2; possibly TRBD1 for D (6 bases). The CDR3 has 15 amino acids. Germline V lookup: CDR1 MNHEY, CDR2 SMNVEV (reference sequence). DNA of the CDR3: TGTGCCAGCAGTTTATCGGGGGGGCATAACTCTGGCTACACCTTC. Translated: CASSLSGGHNSGYTF.

This clone was seen more than once but under ten times. This rearrangement joins TRBV27 to TRBJ2-7; tentatively, D is TRBD2 (6 bases). The length of the CDR3 is 14 residues. The V end lost 1 base, the J end lost 7 bases, and 14 bases lay between the germline ends. In germline, CDR1 is MNHEY, CDR2 SMNVEV (reference sequence). This CDR3 reads CASSLLSSGREQYF. The DNA of the CDR3 is TGTGCCAGCAGTTTATTAAGCTCTGGGAGGGAGCAGTACTTC.

CDR3 nucleotide sequence: TGTGCCAGCAGCTTAGGGAGGGCCGGGGTCACTGAAGCTTTCTTT. It is translated as CASSLGRAGVTEAFF. The chain employs TRBV7-6 and TRBJ1-1; D is unclear. Germline V gene data show CDR1 as SGHVS and CDR2 as FNYEAQ. The V gene lost 1 base and the J gene lost 4 bases, with 13 bases spanning the gap. The CDR3 contains 15 residues.

The chain combines TRBV9 with TRBJ1-4; D gene unclear. There are 16 residues in the CDR3. Germline assignment: CDR1 SGDLS and CDR2 YYNGEE. V shed 4 bases and J shed 0 bases, with 13 bases lying between them. As DNA, the CDR3 is TGTGCCAGCAGCCTACGGGATTACGCAACTAATGAAAAACTGTTTTTT. The encoded protein is CASSLRDYATNEKLFF.

This clone occurred a few times. The gene calls are TRBV30 and TRBJ1-4, with 9 bases matching TRBD1. The CDR3 runs to 15 residues. Per germline, CDR1 GTSNPN and CDR2 SVGIG (reference sequence). V shed 1 base, J shed 7 bases, and the junction held 7 bases outside the gene matches. The DNA for the CDR3 is TGTGCCTGGAGTGGGGACAGGGATGAGGGTGAAAAACTGTTTTTT. Its translation is CAWSGDRDEGEKLFF.

This clone was found a few times. The chain recombines TRBV5-1 with TRBJ1-2, with TRBD1 matching over 8 bases. The V gene's germline CDR1 is SGHRS and CDR2 YFSETQ. The CDR3 loop spans 13 amino acids. The V and J ends lost 3 bases and 8 bases, in that order; junction bases with no gene match: 6. The chain's CDR3 is CASSWGGQEGYTF. The CDR3, as DNA: TGCGCCAGCAGCTGGGGGGGACAGGAAGGCTACACCTTC.

This clone appeared a few times. J is TRBJ2-7 and V is TRBV29-1; D remains unclear. Germline V CDR1 and CDR2: SQVTM, ANQGSEA. V lost 0 bases and J lost 6, with 15 bases in between. CDR3 length: 14 amino acids. The CDR3 loop reads CSVEDMANGGEQYF. The CDR3 nucleotides read TGCAGCGTTGAAGATATGGCCAATGGCGGCGAGCAGTACTTC.

This clone has just a few counts. This chain uses TRBV2 with TRBJ2-3; 12 bases fit TRBD2. V shed 7 bases and J 2 bases; nucleotides not matched to a gene: 7. The CDR3 runs to 16 residues. Germline loops: CDR1 SNHLY, CDR2 FYNNEI. The CDR3 sequence: CASNPLAGGNTDTQYF. For the CDR3, the DNA is TGTGCCAGCAACCCCCTAGCGGGGGGGAACACAGATACGCAGTATTTT.

This clone was recorded a few times. The J gene is TRBJ2-7, the V gene TRBV28; tentative D call: TRBD1 (5 bases). The CDR3 is made up of 14 amino acids. Germline assignment: CDR1 MDHEN and CDR2 SYDVKM. Trimming removed 5 bases from V and 3 bases from J, with 14 bases in between. DNA for the CDR3: TGTGCCAGCAGTCTATCACAGGTTCGCTACGAGCAGTACTTC. It yields the protein CASSLSQVRYEQYF.

V usage is TRBV2 and J usage is TRBJ1-4; the D gene is possibly TRBD1 (5 bases). The V end was cut by 8 bases, the J end by 10 bases, with 17 bases between. Germline CDR1 and CDR2: SNHLY and FYNNEI. This CDR3 has 13 amino acids. CDR3 sequence: CASHPTEERKLFF. The CDR3 DNA sequence: TGTGCCAGCCATCCGACAGAGGAGAGAAAACTGTTTTTT. Variable domain in full (rest from reference TRBV2 and TRBJ1-4): EPEVTQTPSHQVTQMGQEVILRCVPISNHLYFYWYRQILGQKVEFLVSFYNNEISEKSEIFDDQFSVERPDGSNFTLKIRSTKLEDSAMYFCASHPTEERKLFFGSGTQLSVL.

V gene TRBV10-3 combines with J gene TRBJ2-7; TRBD1 might be the D (5 bases). The V and J ends lost 2 bases and 6 bases respectively, with 8 bases between them. Germline CDR1 and CDR2: ENHRY and SYGVKD. CDR3 length: 12 residues. The CDR3 spells CAISEQGIEQYF. The DNA for the CDR3 is TGTGCCATCAGTGAGCAGGGAATCGAGCAGTACTTC.

The chain recombines TRBV6-5 with TRBJ1-2, with no clear D. Germline assignment: CDR1 MNHEY and CDR2 SVGAGI. Trimming took 0 bases from V and 0 from J, leaving 8 bases between them. The CDR3 consists of 15 residues. The CDR3: CASSYSHTSNYGYTF. DNA of the CDR3: TGTGCCAGCAGTTACTCGCACACCTCTAACTATGGCTACACCTTC.